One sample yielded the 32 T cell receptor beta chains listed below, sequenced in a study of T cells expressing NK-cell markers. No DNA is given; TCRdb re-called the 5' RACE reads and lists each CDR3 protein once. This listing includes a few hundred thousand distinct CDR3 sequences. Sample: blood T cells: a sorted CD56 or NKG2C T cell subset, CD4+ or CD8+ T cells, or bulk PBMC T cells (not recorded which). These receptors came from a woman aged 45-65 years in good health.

The CDR3 loop is CASSSQPSDTQYF. The chain carries TRBV9 and TRBJ2-3; TCRdb outputs TRBD2, but without DNA this stays unchecked. The CDR3 contains 13 residues. Looked up from germline, CDR1 is SGDLS and CDR2 is YYNGEE.

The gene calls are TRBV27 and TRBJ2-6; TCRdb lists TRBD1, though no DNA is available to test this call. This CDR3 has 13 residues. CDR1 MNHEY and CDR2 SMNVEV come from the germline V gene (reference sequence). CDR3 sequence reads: CASSAPDANVLTF. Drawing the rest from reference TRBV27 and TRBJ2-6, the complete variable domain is EAQVTQNPRYLITVTGKKLTVTCSQNMNHEYMSWYRQDPGLGLRQIYYSMNVEVTDKGDVPEGYKVSRKEKRNFPLILESPSPNQTSLYFCASSAPDANVLTFGAGSRLTVL.

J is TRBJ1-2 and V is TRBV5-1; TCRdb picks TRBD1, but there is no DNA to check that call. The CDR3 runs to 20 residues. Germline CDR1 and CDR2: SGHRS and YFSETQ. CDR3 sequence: CASSSQEQGALTALLYGYTF.

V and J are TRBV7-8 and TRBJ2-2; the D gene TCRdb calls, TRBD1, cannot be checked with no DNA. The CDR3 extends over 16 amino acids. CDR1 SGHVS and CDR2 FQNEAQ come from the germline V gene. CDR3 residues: CASSTHGVPTTGELFF.

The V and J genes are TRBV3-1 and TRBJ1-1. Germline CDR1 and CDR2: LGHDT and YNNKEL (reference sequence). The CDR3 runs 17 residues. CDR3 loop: CASSQVRAQGKNTEAFF.

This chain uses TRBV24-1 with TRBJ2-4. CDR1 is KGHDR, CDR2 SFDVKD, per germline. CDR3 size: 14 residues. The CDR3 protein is CATSDLKQKNIQYF.

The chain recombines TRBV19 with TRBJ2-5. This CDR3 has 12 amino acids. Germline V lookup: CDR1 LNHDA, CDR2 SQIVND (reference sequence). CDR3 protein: CASSESSETQYF.

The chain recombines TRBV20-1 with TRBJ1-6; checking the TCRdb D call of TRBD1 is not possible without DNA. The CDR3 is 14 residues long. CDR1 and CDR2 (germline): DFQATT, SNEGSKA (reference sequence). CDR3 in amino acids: CSANTADRYSPLHF.

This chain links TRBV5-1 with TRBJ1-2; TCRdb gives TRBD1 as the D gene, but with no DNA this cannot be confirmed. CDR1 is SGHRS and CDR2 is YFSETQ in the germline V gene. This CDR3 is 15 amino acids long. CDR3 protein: CASSLVGTGNYGYTF. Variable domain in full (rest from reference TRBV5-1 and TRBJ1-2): KAGVTQTPRYLIKTRGQQVTLSCSPISGHRSVSWYQQTPGQGLQFLFEYFSETQRNKGNFPGRFSGRQFSNSRSEMNVSTLELGDSALYLCASSLVGTGNYGYTFGSGTRLTVV.

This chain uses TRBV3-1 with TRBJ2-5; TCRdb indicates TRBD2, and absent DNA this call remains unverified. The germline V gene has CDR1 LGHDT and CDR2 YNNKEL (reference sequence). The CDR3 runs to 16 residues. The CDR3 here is CASARGSGRGQETQYF.

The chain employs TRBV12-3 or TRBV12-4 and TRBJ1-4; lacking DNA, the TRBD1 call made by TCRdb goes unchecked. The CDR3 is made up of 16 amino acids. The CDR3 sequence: CASSHRTGVANEKLFF.

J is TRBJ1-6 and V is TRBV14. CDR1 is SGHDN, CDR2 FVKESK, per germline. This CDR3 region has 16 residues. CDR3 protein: CASSQDPIGGGSPLHF. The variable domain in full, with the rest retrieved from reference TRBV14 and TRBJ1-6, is EAGVTQFPSHSVIEKGQTVTLRCDPISGHDNLYWYRRVMGKEIKFLLHFVKESKQDESGMPNNRFLAERTGGTYSTLKVQPAELEDSGVYFCASSQDPIGGGSPLHFGNGTRLTVT.

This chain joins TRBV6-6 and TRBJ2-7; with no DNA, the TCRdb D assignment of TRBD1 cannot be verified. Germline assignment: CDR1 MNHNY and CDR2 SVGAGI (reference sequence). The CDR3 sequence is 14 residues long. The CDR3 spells CASRTGTGGYEQYF.

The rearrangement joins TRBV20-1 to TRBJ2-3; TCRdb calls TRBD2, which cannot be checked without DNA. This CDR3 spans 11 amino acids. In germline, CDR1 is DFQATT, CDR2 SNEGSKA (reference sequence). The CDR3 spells CSVYSRDSQYF.

CDR3 sequence reads: CASSFGTSGSLSNEQFF. J is TRBJ2-1 and V is TRBV6-2 or TRBV6-3; TCRdb's D call, TRBD2, is unchecked because there is no DNA. The CDR3 is 17 amino acids. Germline V CDR1 and CDR2: MNHEY, SVGEGT.

Here the CDR3 reads CASSPRDRGYEQYF. This chain links TRBV7-9 with TRBJ2-7; the TRBD1 assignment by TCRdb is unverifiable without DNA. The CDR3 consists of 14 residues. Germline CDR1 is SEHNR and CDR2 is FQNEAQ (reference sequence).

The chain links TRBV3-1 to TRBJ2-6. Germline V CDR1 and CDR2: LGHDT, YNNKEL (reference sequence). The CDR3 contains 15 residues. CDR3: CASSQEGNGANVLTF.

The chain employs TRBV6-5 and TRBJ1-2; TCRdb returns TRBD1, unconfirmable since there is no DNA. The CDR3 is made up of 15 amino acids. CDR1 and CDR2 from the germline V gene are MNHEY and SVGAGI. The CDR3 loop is CASSPSGQGKSGYTF.

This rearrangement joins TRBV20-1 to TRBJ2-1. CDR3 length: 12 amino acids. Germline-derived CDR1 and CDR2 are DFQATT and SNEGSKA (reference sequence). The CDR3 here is CSAVGVRNEQFF.

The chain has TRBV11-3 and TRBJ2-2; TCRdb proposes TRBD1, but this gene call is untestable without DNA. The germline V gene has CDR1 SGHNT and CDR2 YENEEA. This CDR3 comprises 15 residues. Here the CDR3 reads CASSPRRMGPGELFF.

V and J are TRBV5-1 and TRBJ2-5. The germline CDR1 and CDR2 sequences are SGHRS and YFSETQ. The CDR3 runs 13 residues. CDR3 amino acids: CASSLSHQETQYF. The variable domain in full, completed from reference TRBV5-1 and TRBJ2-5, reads KAGVTQTPRYLIKTRGQQVTLSCSPISGHRSVSWYQQTPGQGLQFLFEYFSETQRNKGNFPGRFSGRQFSNSRSEMNVSTLELGDSALYLCASSLSHQETQYFGPGTRLLVL.

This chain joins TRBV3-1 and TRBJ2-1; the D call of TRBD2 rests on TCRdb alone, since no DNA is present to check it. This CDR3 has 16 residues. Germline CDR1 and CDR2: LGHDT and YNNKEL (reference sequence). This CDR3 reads CASSRGLMSSYNEQFF.

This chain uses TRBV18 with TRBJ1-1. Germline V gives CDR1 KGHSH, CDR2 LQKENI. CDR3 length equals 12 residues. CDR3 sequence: CASSPREGEAFF.

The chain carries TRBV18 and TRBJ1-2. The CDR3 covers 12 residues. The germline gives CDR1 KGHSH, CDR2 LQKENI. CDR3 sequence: CASSPESYGYTF.

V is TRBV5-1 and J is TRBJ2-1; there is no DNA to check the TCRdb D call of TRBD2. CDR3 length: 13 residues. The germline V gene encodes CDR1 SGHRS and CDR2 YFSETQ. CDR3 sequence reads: CASRLRREGEQFF.

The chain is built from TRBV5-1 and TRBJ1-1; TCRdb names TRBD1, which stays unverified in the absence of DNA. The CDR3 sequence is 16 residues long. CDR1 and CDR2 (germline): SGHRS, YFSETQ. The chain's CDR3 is CASNPLWGTAFTEAFF.

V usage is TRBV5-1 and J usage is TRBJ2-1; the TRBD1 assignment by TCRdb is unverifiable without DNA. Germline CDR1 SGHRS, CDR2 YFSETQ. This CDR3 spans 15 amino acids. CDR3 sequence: CASHPGWSSYNEQFF.

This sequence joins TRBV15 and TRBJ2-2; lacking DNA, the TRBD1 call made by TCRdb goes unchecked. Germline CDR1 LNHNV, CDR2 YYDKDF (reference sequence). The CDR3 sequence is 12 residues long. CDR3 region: CATQLGGGELFF.

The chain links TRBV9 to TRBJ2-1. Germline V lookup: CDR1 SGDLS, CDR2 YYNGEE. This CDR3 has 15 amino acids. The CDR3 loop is CASSLRHFSYNEQFF.

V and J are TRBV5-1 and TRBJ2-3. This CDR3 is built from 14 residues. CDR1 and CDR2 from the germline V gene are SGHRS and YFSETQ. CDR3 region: CASSLGASIDTQYF.

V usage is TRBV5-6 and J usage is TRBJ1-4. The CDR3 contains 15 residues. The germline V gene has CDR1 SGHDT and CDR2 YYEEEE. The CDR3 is CASSFGRAPNEKLFF.

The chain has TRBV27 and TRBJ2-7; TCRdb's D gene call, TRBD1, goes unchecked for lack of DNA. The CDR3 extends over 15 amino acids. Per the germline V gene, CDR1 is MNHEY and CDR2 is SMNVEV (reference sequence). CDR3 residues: CASTPFGTEPYEQYF.